The 18 T cell receptor beta chains listed next were all sequenced from one sample in a study of cytomegalovirus exposure and HLA in healthy donors (dated by TCRdb to about 2017). The library was produced with the immunoSEQ multiplex PCR assay. A mixture of 60 forward primers for TCR Vbeta segments and 13 reverse primers for TCR Jbeta segments was used in the multiplex PCR. TCRdb limited this immuneACCESS table to in-frame rearrangements with V and J called. A share of clones is missing; checked studies link under half to unresolved V genes, and the rest is unexplained. The sample profile shows around 150,000 clones; about 71% of them were found once. The ten largest clones represent roughly 1.4% of the sample. Source material: PBMCs. These receptors all come from a man aged 50-60 years in good health and CMV-seronegative.

The chain carries TRBV7-8 and TRBJ1-1; maybe TRBD1 (5 bases). Germline lookup yields CDR1 SGHVS and CDR2 FQNEAQ. The CDR3 sequence is 14 residues long. Trimming removed 5 bases at V and 4 bases at J, with 14 bases between. CDR3 loop: CASSPQGKGTEAFF. CDR3 bases: TGTGCCAGCAGCCCTCAGGGAAAAGGCACTGAAGCTTTCTTT.

This clone was picked up one time. CDR3 in DNA: TGCGCCAGCAGCCATGTATCCGAACCGTTCTCTACCACCTTC. Encoded protein: CASSHVSEPFSTTF. The chain recombines TRBV4-1 with TRBJ1-2; D gene unclear. The CDR3 totals 14 residues. Germline CDR1 and CDR2: MGHRA and YSYEKL. Trimming removed 3 bases at V and 13 bases at J, with 21 bases between.

This clone was counted a few times. This sequence joins TRBV29-1 and TRBJ2-7, with D uncertain. Trimming left V 3 bases short and J 2 bases short, with 17 bases between. Germline V lookup: CDR1 SQVTM, CDR2 ANQGSEA. The CDR3 covers 15 residues. In nucleotides, the CDR3 is TGCAGCGTTGATGCGTGGTACGGGTCGGCCTACGAGCAGTACTTC. Translated, it gives CSVDAWYGSAYEQYF.

V and J are TRBV6-5 and TRBJ1-2; TRBD1 matches 10 bases. V lost 6 bases and J lost 7; bases outside the gene matches: 5. Germline V gene sequence: CDR1 MNHEY, CDR2 SVGAGI. The CDR3 consists of 13 residues. CDR3 sequence reads: CASRTDRGAGYTF. CDR3 in DNA: TGTGCCAGCAGGACGGACAGGGGGGCTGGCTACACCTTC.

This rearrangement joins TRBV10-3 to TRBJ1-3; D is uncertain. The germline V gene encodes CDR1 ENHRY and CDR2 SYGVKD. The CDR3 is made up of 13 amino acids. V was clipped by 10 bases and J by 1 base, with 11 bases between them. The CDR3 loop reads CATGGRSGNTIYF. CDR3 DNA sequence: TGTGCCACCGGAGGGCGGTCTGGAAACACCATATATTTT.

V is TRBV18 and J is TRBJ1-6; TRBD1 agrees at 7 bases. CDR3 length equals 17 residues. With V trimmed by 2 bases and J by 5 bases, 9 bases remained unmatched. Germline V gene sequence: CDR1 KGHSH, CDR2 LQKENI. The CDR3 DNA follows: TGTGCCAGCTCACCAAATACACGGGACAGCGATAATTCACCCCTCCACTTT. It translates to CASSPNTRDSDNSPLHF.

The chain uses TRBV6-5 and TRBJ1-2; D gene ambiguous. The germline gives CDR1 MNHEY, CDR2 SVGAGI. The CDR3 is 13 amino acids. Trimming stripped 8 bases from V and 0 bases from J, with 10 bases between. Here the CDR3 DNA reads TGTGCCAGCGGCCCAAAACCTAACTATGGCTACACCTTC. Protein product: CASGPKPNYGYTF.

The V gene is TRBV9, the J gene TRBJ1-4; TRBD1 aligns across 9 bases. The germline V gene has CDR1 SGDLS and CDR2 YYNGEE. The V gene end was trimmed by 4 bases and the J gene end by 7 bases; junction bases not matched to a gene: 8. The CDR3 runs 15 residues. CDR3 sequence (DNA): TGTGCCAGCAGCACCTCGACAGGGGGGGGTGAAAAACTGTTTTTT. It translates to CASSTSTGGGEKLFF.

This chain links TRBV19 with TRBJ1-4; TRBD1 matches at 7 bases. The V gene's germline CDR1 is LNHDA and CDR2 SQIVND (reference sequence). V lost 5 bases and J lost 6; bases outside the gene matches: 9. The CDR3 extends over 15 amino acids. In DNA form, the CDR3 reads TGTGCCAGTAGTCGTGACAGGGCTACTTATGAAAAACTGTTTTTT. Translating it yields CASSRDRATYEKLFF.

A note on this clone: The sample holds other DNA sequences that translate to the same CDR3. V is TRBV5-1 and J is TRBJ1-1; D not resolved. This CDR3 comprises 13 residues. The germline V gene has CDR1 SGHRS and CDR2 YFSETQ. The germline V and J ends were trimmed by 2 bases and 1 base, with 6 bases remaining between them. CDR3 bases: TGCGCCAGCAGCTTTGAGGGGAACACTGAAGCTTTCTTT. Translated: CASSFEGNTEAFF. Variable domain in full (rest from reference TRBV5-1 and TRBJ1-1): KAGVTQTPRYLIKTRGQQVTLSCSPISGHRSVSWYQQTPGQGLQFLFEYFSETQRNKGNFPGRFSGRQFSNSRSEMNVSTLELGDSALYLCASSFEGNTEAFFGQGTRLTVV.

In this sample, this clone turned up once. The chain employs TRBV6-5 and TRBJ2-7, with 9 nucleotides matching TRBD2. The V segment lost 4 bases and the J segment 3 bases; nucleotides outside the gene matches: 4. The CDR3 has 14 amino acids. The germline V gene has CDR1 MNHEY and CDR2 SVGAGI. As DNA, the CDR3 is TGTGCCAGCAGTTCCCCTAGCGGGGTCTACGAGCAGTACTTC. Encoded protein: CASSSPSGVYEQYF.

This chain joins TRBV25-1 and TRBJ2-5; D may be TRBD1 (5 bases). Germline CDR1 MGHDK, CDR2 SYGVNS. This CDR3 is 14 amino acids long. The V gene lost 1 base and the J gene lost 4 bases, with 10 bases spanning the gap. CDR3 loop: CASSESPGRETQYF. The CDR3 region has the DNA TGTGCCAGCAGTGAATCCCCAGGGCGAGAGACCCAGTACTTC.

The J gene is TRBJ1-5, the V gene TRBV6-4; 7 bases map to TRBD1. The CDR3 is 13 amino acids. Germline V gives CDR1 MRHNA, CDR2 SNTAGT. With V trimmed by 3 bases and J by 5 bases, 1 base remained unmatched. CDR3 in amino acids: CASSETGDQPQHF. CDR3 in DNA: TGTGCCAGCAGTGAAACAGGGGATCAGCCCCAGCATTTT.

About this clone itself: The same CDR3 arises from other DNA sequences in this sample as well. V gene TRBV6-5 combines with J gene TRBJ1-2, with D uncertain. Germline CDR1 MNHEY, CDR2 SVGAGI. Trimming shortened V by 0 bases and J by 0 bases, and 5 bases separated the two germline ends. The CDR3 is made up of 14 amino acids. The CDR3 reads CASSYSRANYGYTF. The CDR3 region has the DNA TGTGCCAGCAGTTACTCTAGAGCTAACTATGGCTACACCTTC.

This rearrangement joins TRBV18 to TRBJ1-2; D not certain. CDR1 is KGHSH, CDR2 LQKENI, per germline. Trimming pared 3 bases from V and 3 bases from J, leaving 11 bases between. The CDR3 sequence is 14 residues long. Here the CDR3 reads CASSPGRQDYGYTF. CDR3 DNA: TGTGCCAGCTCACCGGGCAGGCAGGACTATGGCTACACCTTC.

The V and J genes are TRBV4-1 and TRBJ1-1; unclear D gene. The CDR3 runs 17 residues. V lost 3 bases to trimming and J lost 4 bases, with 21 bases between them. Per the germline V gene, CDR1 is MGHRA and CDR2 is YSYEKL. The CDR3 reads CASSHPPSVRGGTEAFF. The CDR3 DNA reads as TGCGCCAGCAGCCACCCCCCTTCAGTCCGGGGTGGCACTGAAGCTTTCTTT.

With respect to this clone: The same CDR3 can be traced to other DNA sequences in this sample. The chain couples TRBV7-9 to TRBJ2-7, with D uncertain. The CDR3 contains 11 residues. Per the germline V gene, CDR1 is SEHNR and CDR2 is FQNEAQ (reference sequence). Trimming left V 3 bases short and J 4 bases short, with 4 bases between. CDR3 nucleotide sequence: TGTGCCAGCAGCTTCCTATACGAGCAGTACTTC. Protein sequence: CASSFLYEQYF.

V is TRBV7-2 and J is TRBJ1-2; maybe TRBD1 (6 bases). The germline CDR1 and CDR2 sequences are SGHTA and FQGNSA. V was cut by 7 bases and J by 7 bases, with 16 bases left in between. This CDR3 comprises 13 residues. The CDR3, as DNA: TGTGCCAGCACCCTAGTCGGCAGGGGTGGCTACACCTTC. Its translation: CASTLVGRGGYTF.